This TCR beta chain was sequenced for a study of T cell repertoires in cytomegalovirus infection. Regarding the study as a whole: There were HLA-C-restricted CMV-specific TCR beta clonotypes dominating the ex vivo response.

About this clonotype: Its antigen is not identified.

TCRdb re-called the reads with MiXCR, one entry per CDR3 protein. The sample lists approximately 1,000,000 distinct CDR3 sequences, about a third occurring once. The CDR3 length is 13 residues. The V gene lost 7 bases and the J gene lost 6 bases, with 16 bases spanning the gap. From germline, CDR1 is SEHNR and CDR2 FQNEAQ (reference sequence). J is TRBJ2-7 and V is TRBV7-9, with D perhaps assigned TRBD1 or TRBD2 (5 bases each). The receptor comes from a human donor in good health (CMV status not recorded). Some clones in this sample may be carry-over from other donors' samples. Source: cultured CD8+ T cells from PBMCs, taken from culture after CMV antigen stimulation. The CDR3 region has the DNA TGTGCCAGCACCCAGGGAGTATCCGGCGAGCAGTACTTC. Translating gives CASTQGVSGEQYF. Full variable domain (outside the CDR3, taken from reference TRBV7-9 and TRBJ2-7): DTGVSQNPRHKITKRGQNVTFRCDPISEHNRLYWYRQTLGQGPEFLTYFQNEAQLEKSRLLSDRFSAERPKGSFSTLEIQRTEQGDSAMYLCASTQGVSGEQYFGPGTRLTVT.